These 27 T cell receptor beta chains came from one sample sequenced in a study of blood T cell repertoires in COVID-19. Repertoires were generated with immunoSEQ multiplex PCR, while TCRdb's copy carries only in-frame clones and drops some. In the table there are approximately 200,000 clones, around 83% of which are singletons. The sample was peripheral blood. These receptors came from a man aged 50-60 years who had recovered from COVID-19.

This chain links TRBV5-4 with TRBJ1-4, with 7 bases matching TRBD1. The germline V gene encodes CDR1 SGHNT and CDR2 YYREEE (reference sequence). Trimming took 4 bases from V and 4 from J; bases not matched to a gene: 4. The CDR3 loop spans 14 amino acids. The CDR3 sequence: CASSLGTDNEKLFF. Written as DNA, the CDR3 is TGTGCCAGCAGCCTCGGGACAGATAATGAAAAACTGTTTTTT.

The J gene is TRBJ1-2, the V gene TRBV20-1, with 9 bases identical to TRBD1. The CDR3 length is 15 residues. Losses at the gene ends were 3 bases for V and 1 base for J; bases not matched to a gene: 6. Germline CDR1 reads DFQATT; CDR2 reads SNEGSKA (reference sequence). In DNA form, the CDR3 reads TGCAGTGCTAGTGACGGACAGGGGATTAACTATGGCTACACCTTC. Protein: CSASDGQGINYGYTF.

V and J are TRBV7-2 and TRBJ1-1; 7 nucleotides match TRBD1. Germline CDR1 and CDR2: SGHTA and FQGNSA. The CDR3 spans 14 residues. The trim removed 5 bases at V and 0 bases at J, leaving 3 bases unmatched. CDR3 DNA: TGTGCCAGCAGCCCCGGACAGGTGAACACTGAAGCTTTCTTT. Protein: CASSPGQVNTEAFF.

This clone was recorded once. The V call is TRBV5-5, the J call TRBJ1-3; 7 nucleotides align to TRBD1. CDR3 length: 16 residues. Germline V gene data show CDR1 as SGHKS and CDR2 as YYEKEE (reference sequence). V was clipped by 1 base and J by 2 bases; unmatched bases: 6. In DNA, the CDR3 is TGTGCCAGCAGCTTGCCCCGACAGGGACCTGGAAACACCATATATTTT. This encodes CASSLPRQGPGNTIYF. Full variable domain (rest looked up from reference TRBV5-5 and TRBJ1-3): DAGVTQSPTHLIKTRGQQVTLRCSPISGHKSVSWYQQVLGQGPQFIFQYYEKEERGRGNFPDRFSARQFPNYSSELNVNALLLGDSALYLCASSLPRQGPGNTIYFGEGSWLTVV.

The rearrangement links TRBV14 to TRBJ1-6; 7 nucleotides match TRBD1. The V segment lost 3 bases and the J segment 11 bases; nucleotides outside the gene matches: 4. CDR3 size: 13 residues. The V gene's germline CDR1 is SGHDN and CDR2 FVKESK. The CDR3 region is CASSHQTGTPLHF. The CDR3 DNA sequence: TGTGCCAGCAGCCATCAGACAGGGACACCCCTCCACTTT.

The chain joins TRBV7-2 to TRBJ2-2; D is possibly TRBD1 (6 bases). Deletions cut 7 bases from V and 6 bases from J, with 21 bases between. Looked up from germline, CDR1 is SGHTA and CDR2 is FQGNSA. The CDR3 has 16 amino acids. The CDR3 coding sequence is TGTGCCAGCAACAAGAGGGGGACCTCCTTCGCCGGGGAGCTGTTTTTT. This codes for CASNKRGTSFAGELFF.

This clone was counted once. V and J are TRBV7-8 and TRBJ1-2; 11 bases are a match to TRBD1. The CDR3 spans 16 residues. Germline lookup yields CDR1 SGHVS and CDR2 FQNEAQ. V trimming: 5 bases; J trimming: 2 bases; junction bases outside the gene matches: 7. CDR3 in DNA: TGTGCCAGCAGCCTAAAAGGACAGGGGGCCAACTATGGCTACACCTTC. As protein: CASSLKGQGANYGYTF. The whole variable domain, filled in from reference TRBV7-8 and TRBJ1-2, reads GAGVSQSPRYKVAKRGQDVALRCDPISGHVSLFWYQQALGQGPEFLTYFQNEAQLDKSGLPSDRFFAERPEGSVSTLKIQRTQQEDSAVYLCASSLKGQGANYGYTFGSGTRLTVV.

This clone appeared a single time. The chain has TRBV5-1 and TRBJ2-3; TRBD2 matches at 11 bases. In germline, CDR1 is SGHRS, CDR2 YFSETQ. After removal of 2 bases from V and 2 bases from J, the junction contained 10 bases not matched to a gene. CDR3 length: 18 residues. The DNA of the CDR3 is TGCGCCAGCAGCTTCGGAGCGCCGGGACTAGCGGACACAGATACGCAGTATTTT. Its protein is CASSFGAPGLADTDTQYF.

J is TRBJ2-7 and V is TRBV30; perhaps TRBD2 as D (5 bases). The CDR3 covers 12 residues. Germline V gives CDR1 GTSNPN, CDR2 SVGIG (reference sequence). Trimming shortened V by 1 base and J by 2 bases, and 6 bases separated the two germline ends. CDR3 sequence reads: CAWSGGPYEQYF. Here the CDR3 DNA reads TGTGCCTGGAGTGGAGGGCCCTACGAGCAGTACTTC.

Only one count was recorded for this clone. The V call is TRBV3-1 (or the pseudogene TRBV3-2), the J call TRBJ2-7; 13 bases are a match to TRBD2. The CDR3 loop spans 15 amino acids. Germline CDR1 and CDR2: LGHDT and YNNKEL (reference sequence). J was trimmed by 5 bases and V by 4 bases; bases with no gene match: 5. CDR3 loop: CASSPGLAGSNEQYF. The CDR3, as DNA: TGTGCCAGCAGCCCGGGACTAGCGGGATCCAACGAGCAGTACTTC.

This chain connects TRBV9 to TRBJ2-7, with 9 bases that match TRBD1. The CDR3 is made up of 16 amino acids. The junction had 8 bases not matched to a gene; V was cut back by 2 bases and J by 2 bases. The germline CDR1 and CDR2 sequences are SGDLS and YYNGEE. The CDR3, as DNA: TGTGCCAGCAGCGTCGGGACAGGGAAGGGCCCCTACGAGCAGTACTTC. It yields the protein CASSVGTGKGPYEQYF. The full variable domain, in which reference TRBV9 and TRBJ2-7 provide the parts outside the CDR3, is DSGVTQTPKHLITATGQRVTLRCSPRSGDLSVYWYQQSLDQGLQFLIQYYNGEERAKGNILERFSAQQFPDLHSELNLSSLELGDSALYFCASSVGTGKGPYEQYFGPGTRLTVT.

This clone was found a few times. The rearrangement joins TRBV19 to TRBJ2-7, with a tentative D call TRBD1 (6 bases). Trimming removed 3 bases at V and 5 bases at J, with 11 bases between. Germline CDR1 reads LNHDA; CDR2 reads SQIVND (reference sequence). The CDR3 runs 13 residues. The chain's CDR3 is CASSIIGGDEQYF. CDR3 DNA sequence: TGTGCCAGTAGTATTATTGGGGGCGACGAGCAGTACTTC.

CDR3 in DNA: TGTGCCAGCTCCGGGACACCTAACACTGAAGCTTTCTTT. This gives the protein CASSGTPNTEAFF. The chain recombines TRBV5-4 with TRBJ1-1; maybe TRBD1 (6 bases). The CDR3 extends over 13 amino acids. Germline loops: CDR1 SGHNT, CDR2 YYREEE (reference sequence). Trimming removed 7 bases at V and 2 bases at J, with 12 bases between.

This clone was observed once. The chain has TRBV7-7 and TRBJ2-3; D perhaps matches TRBD2 (5 bases). The CDR3 covers 12 residues. Germline-derived CDR1 and CDR2 are SSHAT and FNYEAQ (reference sequence). V shed 7 bases and J shed 4 bases, with 9 bases lying between them. The CDR3 sequence: CASILDSDTQYF. DNA for the CDR3: TGTGCCAGCATACTAGACTCAGATACGCAGTATTTT. Full variable domain (rest looked up from reference TRBV7-7 and TRBJ2-3): GAGVSQSPRYKVTKRGQDVTLRCDPISSHATLYWYQQALGQGPEFLTYFNYEAQPDKSGLPSDRFSAERPEGSISTLTIQRTEQRDSAMYRCASILDSDTQYFGPGTRLTVL.

V and J are TRBV5-1 and TRBJ2-7; a weak D match, TRBD1 (5 bases). CDR1 SGHRS and CDR2 YFSETQ come from the germline V gene. Trimming left V 3 bases short and J 2 bases short, with 18 bases between. The length of the CDR3 is 16 residues. The CDR3 sequence is CASSSGWPPITYEQYF. The CDR3 DNA sequence: TGCGCCAGCAGCTCAGGGTGGCCACCGATAACCTACGAGCAGTACTTC.

The V call is TRBV27, the J call TRBJ1-6, with 7 bases fitting TRBD1. This CDR3 has 15 residues. Trimming cost V 3 bases and J 4 bases; bases outside gene matches: 3. Germline V gives CDR1 MNHEY, CDR2 SMNVEV (reference sequence). In DNA, the CDR3 is TGTGCCAGCAGTTTGGGGACAGCATATAATTCACCCCTCCACTTT. The encoded protein is CASSLGTAYNSPLHF.

This clone was detected a few times. This chain links TRBV14 with TRBJ2-3; 7 positions agree with TRBD1. J lost 4 bases, V lost 1 base, and 8 bases had no gene match. This CDR3 is 16 amino acids long. In germline, CDR1 is SGHDN, CDR2 FVKESK. The CDR3 region is CASSQVSRGRADTQYF. CDR3 nucleotides: TGTGCCAGCAGCCAAGTTTCGAGGGGGCGGGCAGATACGCAGTATTTT.

The chain uses TRBV15 and TRBJ2-7; D remains ambiguous. The V gene's germline CDR1 is LNHNV and CDR2 YYDKDF (reference sequence). The V end was cut by 0 bases, the J end by 4 bases, with 16 bases between. The CDR3 runs 16 residues. The CDR3 coding sequence is TGTGCCACCAGCAGAGATCCCCCGGGTACCAATTACGAGCAGTACTTC. It specifies CATSRDPPGTNYEQYF.

J is TRBJ2-7 and V is TRBV11-2; D might be TRBD2 (6 bases). V was trimmed by 6 bases and J by 7 bases, leaving 19 bases between them. The CDR3 consists of 14 residues. Germline V CDR1 and CDR2: SGHAT, FQNNGV. CDR3 amino acids: CASSLAGPSGEQYF. The CDR3 bases are TGTGCCAGCAGTCTCGCGGGGCCGTCCGGAGAGCAGTACTTC. Based on the CDR3 plus reference TRBV11-2 and TRBJ2-7, the full variable domain is EAGVAQSPRYKIIEKRQSVAFWCNPISGHATLYWYQQILGQGPKLLIQFQNNGVVDDSQLPKDRFSAERLKGVDSTLKIQPAKLEDSAVYLCASSLAGPSGEQYFGPGTRLTVT.

This clone is a singleton in its sample. The chain joins TRBV5-1 to TRBJ1-2, with D possibly being TRBD1 (5 bases). Trimming stripped 0 bases from V and 6 bases from J, with 15 bases between. The CDR3 covers 15 residues. Germline V gene data show CDR1 as SGHRS and CDR2 as YFSETQ. This CDR3 is CASSLAVAGRNGYTF. The CDR3 region has the DNA TGCGCCAGCAGCTTGGCCGTGGCGGGGCGAAATGGCTACACCTTC.

This rearrangement joins TRBV7-2 to TRBJ1-1; 11 bases are a match to TRBD1. This CDR3 contains 15 residues. The trim removed 5 bases at V and 4 bases at J, leaving 6 bases unmatched. CDR1 and CDR2 from the germline V gene are SGHTA and FQGNSA. The CDR3 DNA is TGTGCCAGCAGCCCGCGGACAGGGGGCCTCACTGAAGCTTTCTTT. Translating it yields CASSPRTGGLTEAFF.

The V gene is TRBV6-4, the J gene TRBJ2-7; 7 nucleotides agree with TRBD2. Per germline, CDR1 MRHNA and CDR2 SNTAGT. V lost 2 bases to trimming and J lost 3 bases; unmatched junction nucleotides: 7. This CDR3 is built from 15 residues. The CDR3 loop reads CASSDPGGRGYEQYF. CDR3 sequence (DNA): TGTGCCAGCAGTGACCCGGGAGGACGGGGCTACGAGCAGTACTTC.

V usage is TRBV29-1 and J usage is TRBJ1-2; D is perhaps TRBD1 (6 bases). This CDR3 is built from 13 residues. The germline V gene encodes CDR1 SQVTM and CDR2 ANQGSEA. Trimming took off 0 bases at V and 9 bases at J, with 14 bases between the two ends. Written as DNA, the CDR3 is TGCAGCGTTGAAGACAGGGGTTTGAGGAGCTACACCTTC. This codes for CSVEDRGLRSYTF.

The chain is built from TRBV5-1 and TRBJ2-1; 14 bases line up with TRBD2. Germline V lookup: CDR1 SGHRS, CDR2 YFSETQ. The CDR3 is 21 amino acids. V lost 2 bases and J lost 0; bases outside the gene matches: 13. CDR3 sequence reads: CASSFLKPGLAGESSYNEQFF. The CDR3 DNA reads TGCGCCAGCAGCTTTTTAAAACCGGGACTAGCGGGAGAGAGCTCCTACAATGAGCAGTTCTTC.

CDR3 region: CSETSGFSTDTQYF. The DNA of the CDR3 is TGCAGCGAGACTAGCGGATTTAGCACAGATACGCAGTATTTT. The J gene is TRBJ2-3, the V gene TRBV29-1; 9 bases map to TRBD2. CDR1 is SQVTM, CDR2 ANQGSEA, per germline. The CDR3 consists of 14 residues. V was clipped by 7 bases and J by 0 bases; unmatched bases: 5.

This clone was detected only a few times. V gene TRBV3-1 (or the pseudogene TRBV3-2) combines with J gene TRBJ1-1; tentative D call: TRBD1 (6 bases). Trimming shortened V by 1 base and J by 8 bases, and 8 bases separated the two germline ends. From germline, CDR1 is LGHDT and CDR2 YNNKEL (reference sequence). This CDR3 is built from 12 residues. The CDR3 reads CASSQAQGEAFF. The CDR3 coding sequence is TGTGCCAGCAGCCAAGCACAGGGAGAAGCTTTCTTT.

The J gene is TRBJ2-5, the V gene TRBV29-1, with TRBD1 matching over 7 bases. V shed 7 bases, J shed 1 base, and the junction held 6 bases outside the gene matches. The CDR3 has 13 amino acids. The germline V gene encodes CDR1 SQVTM and CDR2 ANQGSEA. CDR3 bases: TGCAGCGCCTCAAGGGGGCCCCAAGAGACCCAGTACTTC. This codes for CSASRGPQETQYF. The entire variable domain, with the rest obtained from reference TRBV29-1 and TRBJ2-5, is as follows: SAVISQKPSRDICQRGTSLTIQCQVDSQVTMMFWYRQQPGQSLTLIATANQGSEATYESGFVIDKFPISRPNLTFSTLTVSNMSPEDSSIYLCSASRGPQETQYFGPGTRLLVL.